Presented here are 18 T cell receptor beta chains from one specimen sequenced in a study of T-cell memory formation after mild COVID-19. TCRdb ran MiXCR on the 5' RACE reads and lists one entry per CDR3 protein. The data show about 560,000 distinct CDR3 sequences, under 20% seen once. Sample: PBMCs or a T cell subset sorted from them (not recorded which). The receptors were sampled from an adult woman who had mild COVID-19 (a few samples of this study predate the infection). Cell type and time point are not known.

The chain links TRBV10-3 to TRBJ2-7, with a tentative D call TRBD1 (6 bases). The V end was cut by 8 bases, the J end by 3 bases, with 17 bases between. Germline V gives CDR1 ENHRY, CDR2 SYGVKD. The CDR3 runs 14 residues. The CDR3 loop reads CAIQAQGILYEQYF. CDR3 nucleotide sequence: TGTGCCATCCAGGCGCAGGGGATCCTCTACGAGCAGTACTTC.

The chain recombines TRBV19 with TRBJ2-2, with TRBD1 matching over 7 bases. This CDR3 has 16 amino acids. The V and J ends lost 7 bases and 0 bases, in that order; junction bases with no gene match: 8. Per the germline V gene, CDR1 is LNHDA and CDR2 is SQIVND (reference sequence). CDR3 region: CASIPRGRPNTGELFF. CDR3 bases: TGTGCCAGTATCCCCAGGGGGAGACCGAACACCGGGGAGCTGTTTTTT.

This clonotype occurred many times. The V gene is TRBV12-3 or TRBV12-4, the J gene TRBJ2-7; possible D gene TRBD1, 5 bases. V was shortened by 2 bases and J by 0 bases, with 8 bases between the two germline ends. The CDR3 has 14 amino acids. The CDR3: CASSLSRDSYEQYF. Written as DNA, the CDR3 is TGTGCCAGCAGTTTATCCAGGGACTCCTACGAGCAGTACTTC.

V is TRBV5-1 and J is TRBJ2-2; D not resolved. The CDR3 loop spans 14 amino acids. The germline V gene has CDR1 SGHRS and CDR2 YFSETQ. Trimming left V 2 bases short and J 6 bases short, with 11 bases between. CDR3 nucleotide sequence: TGCGCCAGCAGCTTTCCGGGCGTCCCCGGGGAGCTGTTTTTT. It encodes CASSFPGVPGELFF.

V gene TRBV29-1 combines with J gene TRBJ1-1; D is perhaps TRBD1 (5 bases). This CDR3 has 14 residues. Germline lookup yields CDR1 SQVTM and CDR2 ANQGSEA. Trimming took 0 bases from V and 1 from J, leaving 9 bases between them. The CDR3, as DNA: TGCAGCGTTGAAGAGGGGCAGGGGAACACTGAAGCTTTCTTT. The encoded protein is CSVEEGQGNTEAFF.

This chain connects TRBV12-3 or TRBV12-4 to TRBJ1-3, with D tentatively TRBD1 (6 bases). The V gene lost 4 bases and the J gene lost 1 base, with 11 bases spanning the gap. The CDR3 runs to 15 residues. The CDR3 bases are TGTGCCAGCAGTTACTACGGACAGTCTGGAAACACCATATATTTT. This translates into CASSYYGQSGNTIYF.

V and J are TRBV20-1 and TRBJ1-1; D call uncertain. Trimming took off 3 bases at V and 3 bases at J, with 11 bases between the two ends. The CDR3 has 13 amino acids. Germline V CDR1 and CDR2: DFQATT, SNEGSKA (reference sequence). The CDR3 DNA reads as TGCAGTGCTAGCACAACAAGGCACACTGAAGCTTTCTTT. Its translation is CSASTTRHTEAFF.

For the CDR3, the DNA is TGTGCAAGTGGCGGGGCAGGGAAGGTTGGTCAGCCCCAGCATTTT. It codes for CASGGAGKVGQPQHF. V gene TRBV6-1 combines with J gene TRBJ1-5, with TRBD1 as a possible D gene (5 bases). The CDR3 covers 15 residues. CDR1 and CDR2 (germline): MNHNS, SASEGT.

The J gene is TRBJ2-1, the V gene TRBV5-1, with 9 positions matching TRBD2. Germline CDR1 and CDR2: SGHRS and YFSETQ. This CDR3 is 17 amino acids long. V gave up 0 bases and J gave up 1 base; unmatched junction bases: 5. As DNA, the CDR3 is TGCGCCAGCAGCTTGGTGCCTAGCGGGACATCCTACAATGAGCAGTTCTTC. Its translation is CASSLVPSGTSYNEQFF.

The chain recombines TRBV7-8 with TRBJ2-7; TRBD1 agrees at 8 bases. There are 15 residues in the CDR3. V was clipped by 6 bases and J by 5 bases; unmatched bases: 12. Germline CDR1 is SGHVS and CDR2 is FQNEAQ. CDR3 amino acids: CASRLQGVLLDEQYF. The CDR3 region has the DNA TGTGCCAGCAGATTACAGGGGGTTCTCCTAGACGAGCAGTACTTC.

This clonotype was observed a few times. The chain recombines TRBV7-9 with TRBJ2-5; 7 bases are shared with TRBD2. Germline V gene lookup returns CDR1 SEHNR and CDR2 FQNEAQ (reference sequence). This CDR3 has 18 amino acids. The V and J ends lost 2 bases and 3 bases, in that order; junction bases with no gene match: 15. The CDR3 region is CASSLILAGEPVKETQYF. The CDR3, as DNA: TGTGCCAGCAGCTTAATCTTGGCGGGGGAACCCGTCAAAGAGACCCAGTACTTC.

The chain uses TRBV5-1 and TRBJ1-2; 7 nucleotides match TRBD1. J was trimmed by 3 bases and V by 5 bases; bases with no gene match: 7. The CDR3 length is 14 residues. The germline V gene encodes CDR1 SGHRS and CDR2 YFSETQ. This CDR3 reads CASRGDRAYYGYTF. The CDR3 nucleotides are TGCGCCAGCAGAGGAGACAGGGCCTACTATGGCTACACCTTC.

The chain is built from TRBV10-1 and TRBJ2-5; D remains unclear. The CDR3 has 16 residues. With 0 bases removed from V and 5 bases from J, the gap between germline ends came to 16 bases. The germline CDR1 and CDR2 sequences are WNHNN and SYGVQD (reference sequence). The CDR3 spells CASSESRPELSETQYF. CDR3 in DNA: TGCGCCAGCAGTGAGTCAAGACCGGAATTATCCGAGACCCAGTACTTC.

This clonotype was seen more than once but under ten times. The chain recombines TRBV28 with TRBJ2-1; 9 positions match TRBD2. Germline V gene lookup returns CDR1 MDHEN and CDR2 SYDVKM. V was pared by 5 bases and J by 4 bases, with 6 bases of the junction left unmatched. CDR3 length equals 15 residues. CDR3 nucleotide sequence: TGTGCCAGCAGTGGTAGCGGGGGCCTGTACAATGAGCAGTTCTTC. Its protein product is CASSGSGGLYNEQFF.

The V and J genes are TRBV5-4 and TRBJ1-1; D is uncertain. Looked up from germline, CDR1 is SGHNT and CDR2 is YYREEE (reference sequence). Trimming shortened V by 0 bases and J by 3 bases, and 9 bases separated the two germline ends. This CDR3 spans 14 amino acids. CDR3 region: CASSLARLHTEAFF. The CDR3 coding sequence is TGTGCCAGCAGCTTGGCCCGGCTCCACACTGAAGCTTTCTTT.

The rearrangement uses TRBV11-2 and TRBJ2-3; 9 bases are shared with TRBD2. Per germline, CDR1 SGHAT and CDR2 FQNNGV. This CDR3 is built from 18 residues. Trimming took 1 base from V and 5 from J; bases not matched to a gene: 13. Here the CDR3 reads CASSLGPLWREGGDTQYF. CDR3 coding DNA: TGTGCCAGCAGCTTAGGCCCTCTCTGGCGGGAGGGGGGAGATACGCAGTATTTT.

The chain's CDR3 is CATSRTGGHHEQFF. The CDR3 region has the DNA TGTGCCACCAGCAGGACAGGGGGTCACCATGAGCAGTTCTTC. J is TRBJ2-1 and V is TRBV15; 9 bases map to TRBD1. The CDR3 consists of 14 residues. The J segment lost 8 bases and the V segment lost 3 bases, leaving 5 bases of the junction unmatched. The germline V gene has CDR1 LNHNV and CDR2 YYDKDF (reference sequence).

A few counts support this clonotype. In nucleotides, the CDR3 is TGCGCCAGCAGCCAAGTGGACGACCTTCGCTACAATGAGCAGTTCTTC. The encoded protein is CASSQVDDLRYNEQFF. The genes are TRBV4-3 and TRBJ2-1; D uncertain. The V and J ends lost 1 base and 3 bases respectively, with 13 bases between them. CDR3 length equals 16 residues. Germline CDR1 is LGHNA and CDR2 is YSLEER.